These T cell receptor beta chains were read from a single sample in a study of cytomegalovirus exposure and HLA in healthy donors. This table comes from immunoSEQ multiplex PCR, and its TCRdb copy is limited to in-frame clones, with some not included. The data show 110,000 or so clones, nearly 70% seen once. What was sequenced was PBMCs. These receptors came from a woman in her seventies in good health and CMV-seropositive. CDR3s include the opening cysteine and the closing phenylalanine or tryptophan. The D gene is left open where the match is weak. Some rows mark clone size as missing; the rest say once, few, many or name a class of expanded clone.

d_call j_call clone_size v_call cdr3_nt cdr3_aa
- TRBJ2-5 few TRBV9 TGTGCCAGCAGCGTAGCGGAGACCCAGTACTTC CASSVAETQYF
TRBD1 TRBJ1-2 - TRBV5-6 TGTGCCAGCAGCTTGGGGACAGGAGGCGGCTATGGCTACACCTTC CASSLGTGGGYGYTF
TRBD2 TRBJ2-2 - TRBV7-3 TGTGCCAGCAGCTTAGGAGCGGGGGGGCAATCGACCGGGGAGCTGTTTTTT CASSLGAGGQSTGELFF
TRBD2 TRBJ2-3 - TRBV30 TGTGCCTGGAGTGTACGGGGAACTAGCGGGCGCACAGATACGCAGTATTTT CAWSVRGTSGRTDTQYF
- TRBJ2-7 few TRBV18 TGTGCCAGCTCACTGGACAGACCCTACGAGCAGTACTTC CASSLDRPYEQYF
TRBD1 TRBJ1-4 - TRBV30 TGTGCCTGGAGCGGGTTCGGGACAGGGAATTTAAAACTGTTTTTT CAWSGFGTGNLKLFF
TRBD1 TRBJ2-6 few TRBV2 TGTGCCAGCAGTTCTCAGGGGGCCGGGGCCAACGTCCTGACTTTC CASSSQGAGANVLTF
- TRBJ1-1 - TRBV6-6 TGTGCCAGCGAGGAGGCGGGGAAGAACACTGAAGCTTTCTTT CASEEAGKNTEAFF
TRBD2 TRBJ2-7 - TRBV4-2 TGTGCCAGCAGCCAAGATACTAGCGGGGGTTTGATGGGCGAGCAGTACTTC CASSQDTSGGLMGEQYF
TRBD2 TRBJ2-3 once TRBV18 TGTGCCAGCTCCGTTACTAGCGGGGGGGCCGGAGATACGCAGTATTTT CASSVTSGGAGDTQYF
- TRBJ1-4 - TRBV4-3 TGCGCCAGCAGCCAAGATCCAACAGGGAGAGGTGCTAATGAAAAACTGTTTTTT CASSQDPTGRGANEKLFF
- TRBJ1-1 - TRBV4-3 TGCGCCAGCAGCCAAGTTTCACAAACAGGGGAAGCTTTCTTT CASSQVSQTGEAFF